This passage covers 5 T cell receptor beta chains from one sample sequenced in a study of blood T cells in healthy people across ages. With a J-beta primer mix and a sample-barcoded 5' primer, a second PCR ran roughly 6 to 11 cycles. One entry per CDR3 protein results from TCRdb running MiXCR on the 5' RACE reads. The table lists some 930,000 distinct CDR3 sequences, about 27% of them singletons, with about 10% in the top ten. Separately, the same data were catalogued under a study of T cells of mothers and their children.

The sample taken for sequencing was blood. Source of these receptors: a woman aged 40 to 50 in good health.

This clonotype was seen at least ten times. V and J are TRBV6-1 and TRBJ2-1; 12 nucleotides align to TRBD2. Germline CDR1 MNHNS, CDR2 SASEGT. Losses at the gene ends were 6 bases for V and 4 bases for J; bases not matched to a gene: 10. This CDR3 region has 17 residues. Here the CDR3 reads CASSALAGGQAYNEQFF. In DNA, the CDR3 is TGTGCCAGCAGCGCACTAGCGGGGGGCCAAGCTTACAATGAGCAGTTCTTC.

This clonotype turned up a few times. Written as DNA, the CDR3 is TGTGCCAGCAGAACCCTCGACAGGCCTGACGAGCAGTACTTC. It translates to CASRTLDRPDEQYF. The J gene is TRBJ2-7, the V gene TRBV6-5; D is possibly TRBD1 (6 bases). Germline V gene sequence: CDR1 MNHEY, CDR2 SVGAGI. The CDR3 is 14 residues long. Between the trimmed V and J ends, which lost 6 bases and 5 bases, there was a span of 17 bases.

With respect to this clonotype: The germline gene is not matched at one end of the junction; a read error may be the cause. CDR3 protein: CSSSQGRGLQPQHF. The CDR3 DNA follows: TGCTCCAGCAGCCAAGGGAGGGGTCTCCAGCCCCAGCATTTT. The V and J genes are TRBV4-3 and TRBJ1-5; a weak D match, TRBD1 (5 bases). CDR3 length equals 14 residues. In germline, CDR1 is LGHNA, CDR2 YSLEER.

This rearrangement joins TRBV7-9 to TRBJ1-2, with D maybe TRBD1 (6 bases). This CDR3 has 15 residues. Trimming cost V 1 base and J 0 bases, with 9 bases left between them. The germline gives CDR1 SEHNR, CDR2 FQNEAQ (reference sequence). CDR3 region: CASSLGRGTNYGYTF. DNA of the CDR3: TGTGCCAGCAGCTTAGGGAGGGGGACTAACTATGGCTACACCTTC.

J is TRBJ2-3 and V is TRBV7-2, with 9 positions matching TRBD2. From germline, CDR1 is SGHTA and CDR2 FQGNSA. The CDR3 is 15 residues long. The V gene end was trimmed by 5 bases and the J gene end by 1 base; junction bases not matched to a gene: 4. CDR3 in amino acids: CASSTLAGGTDTQYF. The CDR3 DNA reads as TGTGCCAGCAGCACTTTAGCGGGGGGCACAGATACGCAGTATTTT.